A selection of T cell receptor beta chains follows, all from one sample in a study of T cell changes during pregnancy in multiple sclerosis. TCRdb's copy holds only in-frame clones and misses some; the assay was immunoSEQ multiplex PCR. The table shows approximately 74,000 clones, with roughly nine tenths occurring only once. This specimen was peripheral blood, taken before pregnancy. The receptors were sampled from a female donor with multiple sclerosis, enrolled in a pregnancy study. Each CDR3 is given with its conserved first and last residue. The D gene is left open where the match is weak. Clone size is given for some rows only: seen once, a few or many times, or a class if the clone is expanded.

>TRBJ1-1|-|TRBV5-1|TRBD1
TGCGCCAGCAGCCCCGGGACAGGGGGAACTGAAGCTTTCTTT
CASSPGTGGTEAFF
>TRBJ2-1|-|TRBV6-1|-
TGTGCCAGCAGTGAAGACCCAGCGGGCTACAATGAGCAGTTCTTC
CASSEDPAGYNEQFF
>TRBJ1-3|-|TRBV7-2|-
TGTGCCAGCAGGGTGACCGGGTCCGCTGGAAACACCATATATTTT
CASRVTGSAGNTIYF
>TRBJ2-3|-|TRBV6-5|-
TGTGCCAGCAGTTCGACACAGGGATGGAGCACAGATACGCAGTATTTT
CASSSTQGWSTDTQYF
>TRBJ2-3|-|TRBV4-2|TRBD2
TGTGCCAGCAGCCAAGAAAACGGTTTACTAGCGGGCGCTACAGATACGCAGTATTTT
CASSQENGLLAGATDTQYF
>TRBJ2-7|-|TRBV5-6|-
TGTGCCAGCAAAACGACAGGCAGTTACGAGCAGTACTTC
CASKTTGSYEQYF
>TRBJ1-3|-|TRBV18|-
TGTGCCAGCTCGGGGACAAGCTCTGGAAACACCATATATTTT
CASSGTSSGNTIYF
>TRBJ2-7|few|TRBV28|-
TGTGCCAGCAGTTCAGACGAGCAGTACTTC
CASSSDEQYF
>TRBJ1-1|-|TRBV19|TRBD1
TGTGCCAGTAGTCCCCGGACAGGATCGAACACTGAAGCTTTCTTT
CASSPRTGSNTEAFF
>TRBJ2-7|-|TRBV9|TRBD1
TGTGCCAGCAGCGTGGGACAGGGCGGCGAGCAGTACTTC
CASSVGQGGEQYF
>TRBJ2-1|-|TRBV18|-
TGTGCCAGCTCACCACCCGCGGGGAACTCCTACAATGAGCAGTTCTTC
CASSPPAGNSYNEQFF
>TRBJ2-2|-|TRBV7-9|TRBD1
TGTGCCAGCAGCCCCAAAAATGGACAGGGGATCGTAACCGGGGAGCTGTTTTTT
CASSPKNGQGIVTGELFF
>TRBJ1-1|-|TRBV21-1|-
TGTGCCAGCAGCACCCACAAGGGAGGAGCTTTCTTT
CASSTHKGGAFF
>TRBJ2-5|-|TRBV5-4|-
TGTGCCAGCAGCTTGAAGCGGGTAGGAGAGACCCAGTACTTC
CASSLKRVGETQYF
>TRBJ2-5|once|TRBV30|-
TGTGCCTGGAGTGATACTAGACGGGCTTGGGAGACCCAGTACTTC
CAWSDTRRAWETQYF
>TRBJ1-1|-|TRBV19|-
TGTGCCAGTAGTAGCAGCAGGGTGATGAACACTGAAGCTTTCTTT
CASSSSRVMNTEAFF
>TRBJ2-3|-|TRBV5-4|TRBD2
TGTGCCAGCAGCTTGTTTACCGGCGGGAGAAGCACAGATACGCAGTATTTT
CASSLFTGGRSTDTQYF
>TRBJ2-2|-|TRBV9|TRBD2
TGTGCCAGCAGCGAAAGTCTAGCGGGGTACACCGGGGAGCTGTTTTTT
CASSESLAGYTGELFF